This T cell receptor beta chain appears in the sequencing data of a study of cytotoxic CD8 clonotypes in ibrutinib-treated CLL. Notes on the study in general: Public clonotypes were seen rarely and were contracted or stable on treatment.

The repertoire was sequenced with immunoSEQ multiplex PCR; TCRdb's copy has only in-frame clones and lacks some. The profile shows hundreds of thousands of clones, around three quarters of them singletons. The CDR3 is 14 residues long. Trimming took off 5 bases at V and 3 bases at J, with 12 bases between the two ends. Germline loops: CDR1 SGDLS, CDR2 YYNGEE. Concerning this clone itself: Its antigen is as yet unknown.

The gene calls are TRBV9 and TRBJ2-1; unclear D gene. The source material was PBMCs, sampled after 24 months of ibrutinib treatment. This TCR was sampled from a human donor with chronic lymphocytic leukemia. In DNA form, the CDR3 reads TGTGCCAGCAGGGCAGCAACTTACTACAATGAGCAGTTCTTC. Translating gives CASRAATYYNEQFF.